Listed below are T cell receptor beta chains from one sample, sequenced in a study of cytomegalovirus exposure and HLA in healthy donors. Measured with immunoSEQ multiplex PCR; TCRdb has only the in-frame clones, and not every one. The sample records around 150,000 clones, roughly 77% being singletons. The sequencing input was PBMCs. The receptors originated from a young man in good health. CDR3s include the opening cysteine and the closing phenylalanine or tryptophan. The D gene is left open where the match is weak. Clone size is given for some rows only: seen once, a few or many times, or a class if the clone is expanded.

v_gene,d_gene,abundance,j_gene,len,CDR3nt,CDR3aa
TRBV4-3,TRBD2,few,TRBJ2-7,16,TGCGCCAGCAGCCAAGATCATGCTAGCGGGGGCTACGAGCAGTACTTC,CASSQDHASGGYEQYF
TRBV30,.,.,TRBJ1-1,12,TGTGCCTGGGACAGGAACACTGCTGAAGCTTTCTTT,CAWDRNTAEAFF
TRBV27,.,.,TRBJ2-7,14,TGTGCCAGCAGTGGGGGGGCGGCGCCGTACGAGCAGTACTTC,CASSGGAAPYEQYF
TRBV5-1,.,.,TRBJ2-1,15,TGCGCCAGCAGTAAGGCGGACTCCTCCTACAATGAGCAGTTCTTC,CASSKADSSYNEQFF
TRBV30,.,once,TRBJ2-3,12,TGTGCCTGGAGTGTACCCGGAGATACGCAGTATTTT,CAWSVPGDTQYF
TRBV11-2,TRBD2,.,TRBJ2-1,15,TGTGCCAGCAGCCGGACTAGCGGGCCTCTCAATGAGCAGTTCTTC,CASSRTSGPLNEQFF
TRBV7-9,.,few,TRBJ1-1,15,TGTTCCAGCAGCCCATTAAGAGGCCCCCGGAATGAAGCTTTCTTT,CSSSPLRGPRNEAFF
TRBV28,TRBD2,once,TRBJ2-7,15,TGTGCCAGCACCCGCGGAGGGCTAGCGGAGTACGAGCAGTACTTC,CASTRGGLAEYEQYF
TRBV30,.,few,TRBJ2-7,12,TGTGCCTGGAAACAAACTACCTACGAGCAGTACTTC,CAWKQTTYEQYF
TRBV5-1,TRBD1,once,TRBJ2-2,13,TGCGCCAGCAGCTTGCAGGGGGCCGGGGAGCTGTTTTTT,CASSLQGAGELFF
TRBV30,TRBD1,.,TRBJ1-3,13,TGTGCCTGGACCCAGGGGGACGGAAACACCATATATTTT,CAWTQGDGNTIYF
TRBV4-3,TRBD2,.,TRBJ2-7,19,TGCGCCAGCAGCCAAGCGGTACTAGCGGGAGTCCTGCCCTCCTACGAGCAGTACTTC,CASSQAVLAGVLPSYEQYF
TRBV7-8,.,.,TRBJ1-3,16,TGTGCCAGCAGCTTAGCGCCTTCCGGGACTGGAAACACCATATATTTT,CASSLAPSGTGNTIYF
TRBV6-4,TRBD2,.,TRBJ2-3,15,TGTGCCAGCAGCGATACTAGCGCCCCTTCGGATACGCAGTATTTT,CASSDTSAPSDTQYF
TRBV28,.,.,TRBJ1-1,12,TGTGCCAGCAGTTTGTCAGGGGCAGAAGCTTTCTTT,CASSLSGAEAFF
TRBV4-1,TRBD2,few,TRBJ2-7,14,TGCGCCAGCAGCCAAGCGACTAGCGGCTACGAGCAGTACTTC,CASSQATSGYEQYF
TRBV10-3,TRBD1,.,TRBJ1-2,14,TGTGCCATCGGCAGGACAGGGGGTGACTATGGCTACACCTTC,CAIGRTGGDYGYTF
TRBV11-2,.,.,TRBJ1-3,14,TGTGCCAGCAGCTTTAACAGGGTGTTGGACACCATATATTTT,CASSFNRVLDTIYF
TRBV5-1,.,.,TRBJ2-5,14,TGCGCCAGCAGCTTGAACTCGAGACAAGAGACCCAGTACTTC,CASSLNSRQETQYF
TRBV6-6,.,.,TRBJ2-3,14,TGTGCCAGCAATAAACCGGGACTCACAGATACGCAGTATTTT,CASNKPGLTDTQYF
TRBV19,TRBD1,few,TRBJ2-7,15,TGTGCCAGTAGTATCGCGACAGGGGTCTCCTACGAGCAGTACTTC,CASSIATGVSYEQYF
TRBV5-4,.,few,TRBJ1-1,16,TGTGCCAGCAGCGGACGCCGGGGGGTCTGGGACACTGAAGCTTTCTTT,CASSGRRGVWDTEAFF
TRBV29-1,TRBD2,once,TRBJ2-3,15,TGCAGCGTTATAGTTGGCGGGGGGAGCACAGATACGCAGTATTTT,CSVIVGGGSTDTQYF
TRBV30,TRBD1,.,TRBJ2-5,17,TGTGCCTGGAGTGTCCTCCCGAGCTCCGGGACAGAAGAGACCCAGTACTTC,CAWSVLPSSGTEETQYF
TRBV7-2,TRBD1,once,TRBJ2-7,14,TGTGCCAGCAGATCCCGGGACAGGCCCATCGAGCAGTACTTC,CASRSRDRPIEQYF
TRBV30,.,few,TRBJ2-1,15,TGTGCCTGGAATTTACCGGGGGGCCGGGGCAATGAGCAGTTCTTC,CAWNLPGGRGNEQFF
TRBV5-1,TRBD1,.,TRBJ2-7,16,TGCGCCAGCACCCTTGCCGGGACAGGGTCGTCCTACGAGCAGTACTTC,CASTLAGTGSSYEQYF
TRBV6-5,TRBD2,.,TRBJ2-2,15,TGTGCCAGCAACGCGGGACTAGCGAACACCGGGGAGCTGTTTTTT,CASNAGLANTGELFF
TRBV11-2,.,.,TRBJ2-2,16,TGTGCCAGCAGCTCCCTGTTCGGGGTTCGGACCGGGGAGCTGTTTTTT,CASSSLFGVRTGELFF
TRBV4-3,TRBD2,.,TRBJ2-1,15,TGCGCCAGCAGCCAAGCCCTAGCGGGCCCCAATGAGCAGTTCTTC,CASSQALAGPNEQFF
TRBV4-2,.,.,TRBJ2-3,15,TGTGCCAGCAGCTCAGAACGTGTTTCCCAAGATACGCAGTATTTT,CASSSERVSQDTQYF
TRBV6-5,TRBD2,.,TRBJ2-1,14,TGTGCCAGCAGTTACGGACTAGAGGGGAATGAGCAGTTCTTC,CASSYGLEGNEQFF
TRBV6-4,TRBD2,few,TRBJ2-2,16,TGTGCCAGCAGTGACGATCCGGGGGGTGGCACCGGGGAGCTGTTTTTT,CASSDDPGGGTGELFF
TRBV10-2,.,.,TRBJ1-6,13,TGCGCCAGCAGGAGCTCCTATAATTCACCCCTCCACTTT,CASRSSYNSPLHF
TRBV4-3,TRBD1,few,TRBJ2-7,15,TGCGCCAGCAGCCACCTTACGACAGGGGAATACGAGCAGTACTTC,CASSHLTTGEYEQYF
TRBV7-7,TRBD1,.,TRBJ2-1,15,TGTGCTAGCAGCTTAGGGACAGGGGGCGCGAGGAAGCAGTTCTTC,CASSLGTGGARKQFF
TRBV27,.,once,TRBJ1-1,14,TGTGCCAGCAGTTTAGAGGGGGGGTCAGGCGAAGCTTTCTTT,CASSLEGGSGEAFF
TRBV6-5,.,.,TRBJ2-1,15,TGTGCCAGCAGTTACAGGGGCGGAACCTACAATGAGCAGTTCTTC,CASSYRGGTYNEQFF